This T cell receptor (beta chain) was documented in a study of T cells after somatic rescue of genetic block (dated by TCRdb to about 2020). General notes on the study: What the study looked at was long-term robustness, specifically in a T-cell system that came about through somatic rescue of a genetic block in T-cell development.

According to the germline V gene, CDR1 reads SGHVS and CDR2 reads FNYEAQ. Trimming takes 1 base from V and 6 bases from J, and the germline ends sit 22 bases apart. The CDR3 goes from the cysteine to the phenylalanine over 17 residues. This entry keeps only the CDR3 DNA: 51 bases, framed from base 1. This clone has just one count. Its antigen is still unknown. The record has no base qualities; no much larger clone is one base away. Libraries were prepared through the immunoSEQ multiplex PCR assay. Drawn from immuneACCESS, this table holds only the in-frame rearrangements with V and J called that TCRdb kept. Clones are partly lost; checked studies trace under half to an unresolved V gene and leave the rest unexplained. The sample table shows around 7,900 clones, and 75% to 85% are seen once. The top ten clones comprise roughly 24% of the sample.

The clonotype was recovered from a boy between 10 and 17 years old. The sample consisted of peripheral blood mononuclear cells (PBMCs). The rearrangement combines TRBV7-6 with TRBJ2-7, and TRBD2 may be the D gene, going by 6 matching bases. The nucleotides read TGTGCCAGCAGCTTAGGGACCCCCGGGACTCCTTTCTCCGAGCAGTACTTC. Translation gives CASSLGTPGTPFSEQYF.